This T cell receptor beta chain stems from a study of shared clonotypes between healthy human individuals. This clone has only a few counts. At the DNA level, this CDR3 is encoded by other sequences in the same sample as well. Some clones are missing from TCRdb's copy, which holds only in-frame ones; the method was immunoSEQ multiplex PCR. The sample has 2 million to 2.5 million clones, approximately 94% seen once. Naive CD8 cells comprised CD45RO-negative, CCR7-positively selected cells, excluding terminally differentiated effector memory CD45RA+ cells. The germline gives CDR1 SGDLS, CDR2 YYNGEE. The junction had 1 base not matched to a gene; V was cut back by 2 bases and J by 3 bases. The CDR3 length is 13 residues.

The sample taken for sequencing was naive CD8+ T cells from PBMCs. This TCR was recovered from a man in his late teens or twenties in good health. Some clones in this sample may be carry-over from other donors' samples. This rearrangement joins TRBV9 to TRBJ1-2, with 7 nucleotides matching TRBD1. The CDR3 DNA is TGTGCCAGCAGCGTTACAGGGGACTATGGCTACACCTTC. It specifies CASSVTGDYGYTF.